This T cell receptor beta chain emerged from a study of cytomegalovirus exposure and HLA in healthy donors. Study-wide findings and caveats: Several of the most significant clusters appeared linked to common viral pathogens, based on a later analysis. In vitro testing confirmed a few CMV-associated chains as specific for CMV antigens. HLA allele associations emerged for some 16,000 TCR beta sequences in a later analysis, at 0.05 false discovery rate.

Healthy bone marrow donors made up the donors. Of note for this clone: Its antigen is unknown.

The CDR3 length is 16 residues. It was with 60 Vbeta and 13 Jbeta primers that the PCR ran. Profiled with immunoSEQ multiplex PCR; TCRdb holds only in-frame clones, not every one. The sample holds 130,000 or so clones, around four fifths seen once. The sequence derives from a male donor in good health and CMV-seronegative. The chain links TRBV21-1 to TRBJ1-4; the DNA was not compared with TRBD1, the D call given in the table. TRBV21-1 is deemed a pseudogene. Specimen: PBMCs. CDR3: CASSKRSRGTNEKLFF. For the CDR3, the DNA is TGTGCCAGCAGCAAAAGGTCGAGGGGGACTAATGAAAAACTGTTTTTT.